This record covers a single T cell receptor (beta chain). The data were obtained in a study of control samples from healthy donors and cancer patients. V shed 5 bases and J shed 5 bases, with 18 bases lying between them. The CDR3 has 15 residues. Germline V gives CDR1 SGHAT, CDR2 FQNNGV. This table comes from immunoSEQ multiplex PCR, and its TCRdb copy is limited to in-frame clones, with some not included. The repertoire holds over 100,000 clones, with just over 90% as singletons. The sequence came from a human donor in good health. The donor label of this sample is uncertain. Material for sequencing was blood. The rearrangement links TRBV11-2 to TRBJ1-1, with TRBD1 as a possible D gene (5 bases). CDR3 residues: CASSPRVGKGTEAFF. CDR3 sequence (DNA): TGTGCCAGCAGCCCTAGGGTGGGCAAGGGGACTGAAGCTTTCTTT.